This T cell receptor beta chain was documented in a study of shared clonotypes between healthy human individuals. Regarding the study as a whole: Non-shared clonotypes displayed generation probabilities falling below those of clonotypes present in all four donors.

Across several immunoSEQ plates, the genomic DNA of each subset was split evenly. The assay was immunoSEQ multiplex PCR, and TCRdb's table has in-frame clones only and misses some. The sample includes roughly 2.2 million clones, approximately 93% of them seen just once. With 5 bases removed from V and 2 bases from J, the gap between germline ends came to 11 bases. This CDR3 region has 14 residues. Germline V gives CDR1 SEHNR, CDR2 FQNEAQ (reference sequence). As for this clone: Its antigen is not known.

The chain recombines TRBV7-9 with TRBJ2-3; D remains ambiguous. The source is a man aged 18 to 29 in good health. Some clones in this sample may be carry-over from other donors' samples. Sequencing was carried out using naive CD4+ T cells from PBMCs. Sample subset: CD45RA+ positively selected. The CDR3 DNA reads as TGTGCCAGCAGCACCGGCAGAGTCACAGATACGCAGTATTTT. This translates into CASSTGRVTDTQYF.